A selection of T cell receptor beta chains follows, all from one sample in a study of T cell repertoires in cytomegalovirus infection. TCRdb passed the reads through MiXCR, listing each CDR3 protein once. The data contain hundreds of thousands of distinct CDR3 sequences, under 35% of them seen just once; the ten biggest clones take up roughly 20%. For these TCRs, the target antigens are not known. The sample here was cultured PBMCs, taken from culture after CMV antigen stimulation. These receptors all stem from a human donor in good health (CMV status not recorded). Some clones in this sample may be carry-over from other donors' samples. Each CDR3 is given with its conserved first and last residue. Each record gives: CDR3 DNA, CDR3 protein, CDR3 length, V gene, clone size, D gene, J gene. D genes are given only for firm matches. Only some rows state a clone size, as once, few, many or a class for expanded clones.

cdr3_nt: TGTGCCAGCAGTTACTCGACTGGAGGGGGCAGGGAGACCCAGTACTTC
cdr3_aa: CASSYSTGGGRETQYF
cdr3_length: 16
v_call: TRBV6-5
clone_size: -
d_call: -
j_call: TRBJ2-5

cdr3_nt: TGTGCCAGCAGCCCTGCAGGGACAACTAATGAAAAACTGTTTTTT
cdr3_aa: CASSPAGTTNEKLFF
cdr3_length: 15
v_call: TRBV7-8
clone_size: -
d_call: -
j_call: TRBJ1-4

cdr3_nt: TGTGCCATCAGTGTGGAGGGGAGCAATCAGCCCCAGCATTTT
cdr3_aa: CAISVEGSNQPQHF
cdr3_length: 14
v_call: TRBV2
clone_size: -
d_call: -
j_call: TRBJ1-5

cdr3_nt: TGCAGTGCTAGAGACAGGGGACAGTTTAGCAATCAGCCCCAGCATTTT
cdr3_aa: CSARDRGQFSNQPQHF
cdr3_length: 16
v_call: TRBV20-1
clone_size: -
d_call: TRBD1
j_call: TRBJ1-5

cdr3_nt: TGTGCCAGCAGTGACAGGACCCCGGGACATCCCTACAATTATGGCTACACCTTC
cdr3_aa: CASSDRTPGHPYNYGYTF
cdr3_length: 18
v_call: TRBV6-4
clone_size: -
d_call: -
j_call: TRBJ1-2

cdr3_nt: TGTGCCAGCAGGGCAGGGGAGATAAGCTCACCCCTCCACTTT
cdr3_aa: CASRAGEISSPLHF
cdr3_length: 14
v_call: TRBV5-4
clone_size: few
d_call: -
j_call: TRBJ1-6

cdr3_nt: TGTGCCAGTAGAGTGACTAGCGGGGGATCCTACGAGCAGTACTTC
cdr3_aa: CASRVTSGGSYEQYF
cdr3_length: 15
v_call: TRBV19
clone_size: many
d_call: TRBD2
j_call: TRBJ2-7

cdr3_nt: TGTGCCAGCAGCGACGGCAATCAGCCCCAGCATTTT
cdr3_aa: CASSDGNQPQHF
cdr3_length: 12
v_call: TRBV12-3/TRBV12-4
clone_size: few
d_call: -
j_call: TRBJ1-5

cdr3_nt: TGCGCCAGCGAGACAGGGGCCCTCAATCAGCCCCAGCATTTT
cdr3_aa: CASETGALNQPQHF
cdr3_length: 14
v_call: TRBV23-1
clone_size: -
d_call: TRBD1
j_call: TRBJ1-5

cdr3_nt: TGCAGTGCTAGAGAAGTGGGAGTCTACACCGGGGAGCTGTTTTTT
cdr3_aa: CSAREVGVYTGELFF
cdr3_length: 15
v_call: TRBV20-1
clone_size: once
d_call: -
j_call: TRBJ2-2

cdr3_nt: TGTGCCAGCAGCTTAGTTAACACGAACACTGAAGCTTTCTTT
cdr3_aa: CASSLVNTNTEAFF
cdr3_length: 14
v_call: TRBV7-9
clone_size: -
d_call: -
j_call: TRBJ1-1

cdr3_nt: TGTGCCAGCAGCCGACTGTCCGCAGATACGCAGTATTTT
cdr3_aa: CASSRLSADTQYF
cdr3_length: 13
v_call: TRBV27
clone_size: once
d_call: -
j_call: TRBJ2-3

cdr3_nt: TGTGCCAGCAGCTTACAGGGGACTGGGGCCAACGTCCTGACTTTC
cdr3_aa: CASSLQGTGANVLTF
cdr3_length: 15
v_call: TRBV7-3
clone_size: many
d_call: -
j_call: TRBJ2-6

cdr3_nt: TGTGCCTGGAGTGTACAGTCGGGGGTTGAAGCTTTCTTT
cdr3_aa: CAWSVQSGVEAFF
cdr3_length: 13
v_call: TRBV30
clone_size: few
d_call: -
j_call: TRBJ1-1

cdr3_nt: TGTGCCACTTCGACTCGGACGGGTCAGCCCCAGCATTTT
cdr3_aa: CATSTRTGQPQHF
cdr3_length: 13
v_call: TRBV19
clone_size: many
d_call: -
j_call: TRBJ1-5

cdr3_nt: TGTGCCAGCAGTTTATCACAGGGGTTTCGCACAGATACGCAGTATTTT
cdr3_aa: CASSLSQGFRTDTQYF
cdr3_length: 16
v_call: TRBV27
clone_size: -
d_call: TRBD1
j_call: TRBJ2-3

cdr3_nt: TGTGCCAGCAGCTGGGGGCTCTCCGGGAACTATAATTCACCCCTCCACTTT
cdr3_aa: CASSWGLSGNYNSPLHF
cdr3_length: 17
v_call: TRBV5-3
clone_size: -
d_call: -
j_call: TRBJ1-6

cdr3_nt: TGTGCCAGCAGTAACAGTGGAAACACCATATATTTT
cdr3_aa: CASSNSGNTIYF
cdr3_length: 12
v_call: TRBV6-1
clone_size: -
d_call: -
j_call: TRBJ1-3

cdr3_nt: TGCAGTGCTAGAGGGCCCGGGGCGGCCAGCGGGGGACACTACAATGAGCAGTTCTTC
cdr3_aa: CSARGPGAASGGHYNEQFF
cdr3_length: 19
v_call: TRBV20-1
clone_size: few
d_call: TRBD2
j_call: TRBJ2-1

cdr3_nt: TGTGCCATCAGTGGACAGGGCTCCTATGGCTACACCTTC
cdr3_aa: CAISGQGSYGYTF
cdr3_length: 13
v_call: TRBV10-3
clone_size: once
d_call: TRBD1
j_call: TRBJ1-2

cdr3_nt: TGTGCTAGCAGCTTAGCGCAAACAGGGGGGCAAGAGACCCAGTACTTC
cdr3_aa: CASSLAQTGGQETQYF
cdr3_length: 16
v_call: TRBV7-6
clone_size: -
d_call: TRBD1
j_call: TRBJ2-5

cdr3_nt: TGTGCCAGCAGCTTGGCAGATCGCATTAACTATGGCTACACCTTC
cdr3_aa: CASSLADRINYGYTF
cdr3_length: 15
v_call: TRBV5-4
clone_size: few
d_call: -
j_call: TRBJ1-2

cdr3_nt: TGTGCCAGCGTCAGGGGAGGGAGCAATCAGCCCCAGCATTTT
cdr3_aa: CASVRGGSNQPQHF
cdr3_length: 14
v_call: TRBV6-8
clone_size: once
d_call: -
j_call: TRBJ1-5

cdr3_nt: TGTGCCAGCAGCCAAAGGGGAGCGTTTGGTGGAGGCGACACCTTC
cdr3_aa: CASSQRGAFGGGDTF
cdr3_length: 15
v_call: TRBV3-1
clone_size: -
d_call: -
j_call: TRBJ1-2